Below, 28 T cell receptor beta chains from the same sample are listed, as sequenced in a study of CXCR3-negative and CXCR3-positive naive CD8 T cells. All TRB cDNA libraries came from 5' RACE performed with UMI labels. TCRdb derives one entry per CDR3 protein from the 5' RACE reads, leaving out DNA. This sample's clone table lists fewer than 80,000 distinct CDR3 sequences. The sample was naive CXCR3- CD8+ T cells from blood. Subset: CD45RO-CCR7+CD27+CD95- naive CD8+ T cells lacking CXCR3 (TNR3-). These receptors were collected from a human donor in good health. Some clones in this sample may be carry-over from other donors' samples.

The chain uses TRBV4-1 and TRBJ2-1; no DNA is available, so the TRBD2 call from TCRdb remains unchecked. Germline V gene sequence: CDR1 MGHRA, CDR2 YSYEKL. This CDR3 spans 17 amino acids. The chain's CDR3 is CASSQPSSGGRYNEQFF.

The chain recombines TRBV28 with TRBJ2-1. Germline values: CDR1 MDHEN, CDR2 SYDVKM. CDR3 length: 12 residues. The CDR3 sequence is CASSPDPNEQFF.

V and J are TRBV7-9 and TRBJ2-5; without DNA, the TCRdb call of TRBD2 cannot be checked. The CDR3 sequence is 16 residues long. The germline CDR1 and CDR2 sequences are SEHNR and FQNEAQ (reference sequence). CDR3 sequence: CASSLLGRRGEETQYF.

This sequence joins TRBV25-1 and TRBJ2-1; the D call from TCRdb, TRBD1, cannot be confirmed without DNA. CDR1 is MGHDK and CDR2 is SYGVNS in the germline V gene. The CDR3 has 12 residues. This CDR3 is CASSDRVYEQFF.

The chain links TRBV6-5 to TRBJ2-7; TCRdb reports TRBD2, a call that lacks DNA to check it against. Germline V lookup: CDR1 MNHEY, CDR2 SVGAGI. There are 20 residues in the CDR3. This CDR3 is CASSYSVGEDYPDYRYEQYF.

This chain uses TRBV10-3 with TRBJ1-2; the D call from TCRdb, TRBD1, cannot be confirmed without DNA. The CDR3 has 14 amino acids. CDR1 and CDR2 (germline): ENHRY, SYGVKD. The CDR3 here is CAIRIDDSVDGYTF.

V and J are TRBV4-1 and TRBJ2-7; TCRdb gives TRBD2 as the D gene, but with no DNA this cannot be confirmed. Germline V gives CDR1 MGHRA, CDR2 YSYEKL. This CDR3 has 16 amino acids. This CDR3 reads CASSQGLAGEGYEQYF.

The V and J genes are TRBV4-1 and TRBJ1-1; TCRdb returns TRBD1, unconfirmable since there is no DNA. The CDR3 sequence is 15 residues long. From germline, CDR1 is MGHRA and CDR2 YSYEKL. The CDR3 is CASSQGRTGTTEAFF.

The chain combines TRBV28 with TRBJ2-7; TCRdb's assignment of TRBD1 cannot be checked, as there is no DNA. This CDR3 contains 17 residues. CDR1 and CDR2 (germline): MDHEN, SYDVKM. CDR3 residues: CASSLWRDRPGSYEQYF.

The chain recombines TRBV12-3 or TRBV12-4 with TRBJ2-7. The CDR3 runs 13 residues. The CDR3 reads CASSLGTTYEQYF.

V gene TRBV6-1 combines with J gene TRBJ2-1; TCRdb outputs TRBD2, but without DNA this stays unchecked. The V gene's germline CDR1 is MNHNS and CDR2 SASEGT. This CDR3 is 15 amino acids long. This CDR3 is CASSEVAGGSDEQFF.

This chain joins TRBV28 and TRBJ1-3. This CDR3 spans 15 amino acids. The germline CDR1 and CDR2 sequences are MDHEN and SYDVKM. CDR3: CASSLSHGPGNTIYF.

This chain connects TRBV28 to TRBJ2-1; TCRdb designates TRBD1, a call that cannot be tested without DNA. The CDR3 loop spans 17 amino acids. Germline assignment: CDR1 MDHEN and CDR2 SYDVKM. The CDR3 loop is CASSLEGGDRRYNEQFF.

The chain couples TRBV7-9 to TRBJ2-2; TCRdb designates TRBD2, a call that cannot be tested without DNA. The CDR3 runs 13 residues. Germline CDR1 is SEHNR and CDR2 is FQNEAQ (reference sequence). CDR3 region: CAATGSNTGELFF.

The CDR3 region is CASSPPSGTGATEAFF. The rearrangement links TRBV12-3 or TRBV12-4 to TRBJ1-1; TCRdb selects TRBD1, and the lack of DNA leaves this call unchecked. The length of the CDR3 is 16 residues.

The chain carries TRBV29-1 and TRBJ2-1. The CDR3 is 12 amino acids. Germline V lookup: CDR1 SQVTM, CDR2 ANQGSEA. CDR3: CSVDSTAAEQFF.

This CDR3 is CSPGTSGGNEQFF. J is TRBJ2-1 and V is TRBV29-1; TCRdb's assignment of TRBD2 cannot be checked, as there is no DNA. Germline CDR1 and CDR2: SQVTM and ANQGSEA. The CDR3 loop spans 13 amino acids.

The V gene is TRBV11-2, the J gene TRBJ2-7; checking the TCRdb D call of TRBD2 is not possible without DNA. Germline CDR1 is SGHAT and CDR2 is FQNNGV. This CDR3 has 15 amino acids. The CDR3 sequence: CASRATSGRSYEQYF.

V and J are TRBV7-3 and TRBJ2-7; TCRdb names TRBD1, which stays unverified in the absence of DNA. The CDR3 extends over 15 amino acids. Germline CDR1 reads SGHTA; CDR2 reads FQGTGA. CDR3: CASSIYGGQGYEQYF.

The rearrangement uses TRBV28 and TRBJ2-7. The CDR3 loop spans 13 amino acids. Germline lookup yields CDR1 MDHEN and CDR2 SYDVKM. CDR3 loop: CASSLSRVWEQYF.

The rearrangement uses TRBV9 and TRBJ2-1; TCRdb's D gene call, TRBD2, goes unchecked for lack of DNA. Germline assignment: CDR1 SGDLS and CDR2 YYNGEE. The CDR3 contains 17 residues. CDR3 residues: CASSAGTSGSSYNEQFF.

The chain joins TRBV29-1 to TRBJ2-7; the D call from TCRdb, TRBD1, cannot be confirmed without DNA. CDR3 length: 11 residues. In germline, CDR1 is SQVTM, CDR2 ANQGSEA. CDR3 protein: CSAIAGTGKYF.

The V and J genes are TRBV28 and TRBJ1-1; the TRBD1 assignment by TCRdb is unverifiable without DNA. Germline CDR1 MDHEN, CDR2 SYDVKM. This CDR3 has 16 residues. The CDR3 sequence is CASSLLTGALNTEAFF.

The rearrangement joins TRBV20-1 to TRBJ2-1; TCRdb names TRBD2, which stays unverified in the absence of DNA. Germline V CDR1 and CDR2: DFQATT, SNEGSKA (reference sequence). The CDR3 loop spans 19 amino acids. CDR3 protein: CSARAYLLAGERANNEQFF.

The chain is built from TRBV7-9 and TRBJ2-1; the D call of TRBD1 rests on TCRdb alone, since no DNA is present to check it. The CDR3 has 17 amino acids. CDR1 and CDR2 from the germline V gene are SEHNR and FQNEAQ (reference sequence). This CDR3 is CASSKAEDARGYNEQFF.

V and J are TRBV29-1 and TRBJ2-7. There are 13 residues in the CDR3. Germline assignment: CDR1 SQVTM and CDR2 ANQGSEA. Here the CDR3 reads CSVSLLALEAQYF.

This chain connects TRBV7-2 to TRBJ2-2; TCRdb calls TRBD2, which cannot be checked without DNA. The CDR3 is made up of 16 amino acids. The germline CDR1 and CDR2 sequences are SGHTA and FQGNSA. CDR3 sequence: CASSHSGVPNTGELFF.

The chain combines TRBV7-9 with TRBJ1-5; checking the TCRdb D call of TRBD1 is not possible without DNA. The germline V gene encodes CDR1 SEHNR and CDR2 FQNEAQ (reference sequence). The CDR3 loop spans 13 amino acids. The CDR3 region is CASSLPGNQPQHF.